Sequencing of this T cell receptor beta chain was carried out in a study of T cells in narcolepsy. Study results and caveats: Some memory CD4+ repertoires had no autoreactive clone sequences. Reportedly, autoreactive clonotypes were serially detected in patients' blood but not controls'. HCRT-specific and TRIB2-specific autoreactive clonotypes appeared among same-patient CSF and blood CD4+ clonotypes.

The CDR3 has 13 residues. The germline CDR1 and CDR2 sequences are SGHVS and FQNEAQ. The V gene lost 3 bases and the J gene lost 7 bases, with 12 bases spanning the gap. Sequencing used immunoSEQ multiplex PCR; TCRdb keeps in-frame clones, though not all of them. The sample includes tens of thousands of clones, 82% seen only once; the top ten take more than 0.95%. With respect to this clone: The antigen remains undetermined.

Sequencing was done on a sample of CD45RA- memory CD4+ T cells from PBMCs. The V and J genes are TRBV7-8 and TRBJ1-2; tentatively, D is TRBD1 (6 bases). The sequence came from a human donor with narcolepsy. The CDR3 nucleotides read TGTGCCAGCAGCTTCAACAGGGAGGCTGGCTACACCTTC. It codes for CASSFNREAGYTF.